The 20 T cell receptor beta chains below all came from one sample that was sequenced in a study of shared clonotypes between healthy human individuals. The repertoire was sequenced with immunoSEQ multiplex PCR; TCRdb's copy has only in-frame clones and lacks some. The sample carries about 1.1 million clones, around three quarters recorded once. Material: memory CD4+ T cells from PBMCs. Subset described: CD45RA-negative fraction. Receptor source: a young man in good health. Some clones in this sample may be carry-over from other donors' samples.

This clone was counted ten times or more. V gene TRBV5-1 combines with J gene TRBJ2-7; the match to TRBD2 covers 10 bases. J was trimmed by 5 bases and V by 2 bases; bases with no gene match: 4. The CDR3 has 14 residues. Germline V gives CDR1 SGHRS, CDR2 YFSETQ. The CDR3 DNA reads as TGCGCCAGCAGCTTAACTAGCGGGACCAACGAGCAGTACTTC. Encoded protein: CASSLTSGTNEQYF.

The chain employs TRBV5-8 and TRBJ1-1, with 8 bases matching TRBD1. Germline CDR1 is SGHTS and CDR2 is YDEGEE. This CDR3 is 13 amino acids long. V shed 2 bases, J shed 7 bases, and the junction held 4 bases outside the gene matches. The CDR3 nucleotides are TGTGCCAGCAGCTTCCATGACAGGGGTGAAGCTTTCTTT. The encoded protein is CASSFHDRGEAFF.

The chain recombines TRBV15 with TRBJ2-1; no definite D call. V lost 2 bases to trimming and J lost 11 bases, with 19 bases between them. The germline CDR1 and CDR2 sequences are LNHNV and YYDKDF (reference sequence). The CDR3 covers 15 residues. CDR3 region: CATSRSSLPSSKQFF. CDR3 DNA sequence: TGTGCCACCAGCAGATCGAGTTTACCCTCTTCCAAGCAGTTCTTC. The whole variable domain, filled in from reference TRBV15 and TRBJ2-1, reads DAMVIQNPRYQVTQFGKPVTLSCSQTLNHNVMYWYQQKSSQAPKLLFHYYDKDFNNEADTPDNFQSRRPNTSFCFLDIRSPGLGDTAMYLCATSRSSLPSSKQFFGPGTRLTVL.

The chain uses TRBV10-1 and TRBJ2-7; TRBD1 might be the D (5 bases). V dropped 7 bases and J dropped 0 bases, with 10 bases sitting between them. Germline CDR1 reads WNHNN; CDR2 reads SYGVQD (reference sequence). This CDR3 comprises 13 residues. The CDR3 nucleotides are TGCGCCAGCAACGCCAGGGTCTCCTACGAGCAGTACTTC. It codes for CASNARVSYEQYF.

J is TRBJ2-2 and V is TRBV5-1, with D perhaps TRBD2 (5 bases). Looked up from germline, CDR1 is SGHRS and CDR2 is YFSETQ. Trimming cost V 0 bases and J 4 bases, with 10 bases left between them. The CDR3 totals 15 residues. CDR3 nucleotides: TGCGCCAGCAGCTTGGAAGGGAGCGGCACCGGGGAGCTGTTTTTT. Encoded protein: CASSLEGSGTGELFF.

This chain links TRBV7-8 with TRBJ1-5; perhaps TRBD1 as D (6 bases). Trimming removed 5 bases from V and 2 bases from J, with 13 bases in between. Germline V gene lookup returns CDR1 SGHVS and CDR2 FQNEAQ. This CDR3 region has 15 residues. CDR3 amino acids: CASSPQGVGNQPQHF. CDR3 nucleotides: TGTGCCAGCAGCCCACAGGGAGTAGGCAATCAGCCCCAGCATTTT. Drawing the rest from reference TRBV7-8 and TRBJ1-5, the complete variable domain is GAGVSQSPRYKVAKRGQDVALRCDPISGHVSLFWYQQALGQGPEFLTYFQNEAQLDKSGLPSDRFFAERPEGSVSTLKIQRTQQEDSAVYLCASSPQGVGNQPQHFGDGTRLSIL.

The chain joins TRBV29-1 to TRBJ1-3; unclear D gene. Trimming pared 7 bases from V and 2 bases from J, leaving 18 bases between. The germline gives CDR1 SQVTM, CDR2 ANQGSEA. The CDR3 is made up of 15 amino acids. CDR3 nucleotides: TGCAGCGCCGCACAAGGTTCGTCGGCTGGAAACACCATATATTTT. Encoded protein: CSAAQGSSAGNTIYF.

The chain joins TRBV5-1 to TRBJ2-7; the D gene is possibly TRBD2 (6 bases). The CDR3 is made up of 12 amino acids. The germline CDR1 and CDR2 sequences are SGHRS and YFSETQ. Trimming removed 4 bases from V and 3 bases from J, with 8 bases in between. The CDR3 is CASSVGLYEQYF. The CDR3 DNA reads TGCGCCAGCAGCGTGGGACTCTACGAGCAGTACTTC. Full variable domain (outside the CDR3, taken from reference TRBV5-1 and TRBJ2-7): KAGVTQTPRYLIKTRGQQVTLSCSPISGHRSVSWYQQTPGQGLQFLFEYFSETQRNKGNFPGRFSGRQFSNSRSEMNVSTLELGDSALYLCASSVGLYEQYFGPGTRLTVT.

This rearrangement joins TRBV27 to TRBJ2-5, with 7 bases that match TRBD1. This CDR3 contains 14 residues. After removal of 4 bases from V and 2 bases from J, the junction contained 4 bases not matched to a gene. Germline values: CDR1 MNHEY, CDR2 SMNVEV (reference sequence). The CDR3 loop is CASSSRTGQETQYF. The CDR3 nucleotides read TGTGCCAGCAGTTCACGGACAGGTCAAGAGACCCAGTACTTC.

This clone turned up a few times. The DNA for the CDR3 is TGTGCCAGCAGCTTAGGGGAGCTGAGTACGCAGTATTTT. It codes for CASSLGELSTQYF. The chain employs TRBV11-2 and TRBJ2-3; D is perhaps TRBD2 (5 bases). Germline-derived CDR1 and CDR2 are SGHAT and FQNNGV. The V end was cut by 1 base, the J end by 8 bases, with 10 bases between. The CDR3 runs 13 residues.

Notes on this clone: A read error may explain this, as a much larger clone is one base away. This chain uses TRBV10-3 with TRBJ2-5; 7 bases match TRBD2. This CDR3 has 16 amino acids. The V segment lost 3 bases and the J segment 7 bases; nucleotides outside the gene matches: 14. Looked up from germline, CDR1 is ENHRY and CDR2 is SYGVKD. In DNA form, the CDR3 reads TGTGCCATCAGTGAACCAGGAACCGGGGTAGCGGGGACCCAGTACTTC. It is translated as CAISEPGTGVAGTQYF.

The V call is TRBV18, the J call TRBJ2-1; D might be TRBD2 (6 bases). CDR1 and CDR2 from the germline V gene are KGHSH and LQKENI. This CDR3 is built from 15 residues. V lost 4 bases to trimming and J lost 3 bases, with 13 bases between them. This CDR3 is CASSLPRGNYNEQFF. As DNA, the CDR3 is TGTGCCAGCTCACTACCCCGGGGGAACTACAATGAGCAGTTCTTC.

The rearrangement uses TRBV15 and TRBJ2-5; a weak D match, TRBD2 (7 bases). CDR1 and CDR2 from the germline V gene are LNHNV and YYDKDF (reference sequence). V was pared by 0 bases and J by 5 bases, with 13 bases between. The CDR3 has 15 amino acids. For the CDR3, the DNA is TGTGCCACCAGCAGAGATCGCGGGGGCCACGAGACCCAGTACTTC. Translated, it gives CATSRDRGGHETQYF.

The chain employs TRBV5-1 and TRBJ2-2; 10 bases fit TRBD2. The germline V gene encodes CDR1 SGHRS and CDR2 YFSETQ. Trimming cost V 4 bases and J 3 bases; bases outside gene matches: 3. The CDR3 length is 15 residues. The CDR3 spells CASSRTSGYTGELFF. CDR3 coding DNA: TGCGCCAGCAGCCGGACTAGCGGATACACCGGGGAGCTGTTTTTT.

The chain links TRBV11-2 to TRBJ1-1; D not certain. Germline V gene sequence: CDR1 SGHAT, CDR2 FQNNGV. The CDR3 is 14 amino acids. Trimming left V 5 bases short and J 1 base short, with 11 bases between. The CDR3 region has the DNA TGTGCCAGCAGCGGTGGGCCGACGAACACTGAAGCTTTCTTT. It codes for CASSGGPTNTEAFF.

This chain uses TRBV19 with TRBJ1-1; TRBD1 agrees at 7 bases. Germline V CDR1 and CDR2: LNHDA, SQIVND (reference sequence). The CDR3 consists of 14 residues. The V segment lost 3 bases and the J segment 4 bases; nucleotides outside the gene matches: 5. The CDR3 sequence: CASSIQGEVTEAFF. CDR3 nucleotide sequence: TGTGCCAGTAGTATCCAGGGGGAGGTCACTGAAGCTTTCTTT. Filled out from reference TRBV19 and TRBJ1-1, the complete variable domain reads DGGITQSPKYLFRKEGQNVTLSCEQNLNHDAMYWYRQDPGQGLRLIYYSQIVNDFQKGDIAEGYSVSREKKESFPLTVTSAQKNPTAFYLCASSIQGEVTEAFFGQGTRLTVV.

The chain carries TRBV15 and TRBJ2-7; TRBD1 matches 9 bases. Germline CDR1 LNHNV, CDR2 YYDKDF (reference sequence). Germline trimming cut 2 bases from V and 3 bases from J; bases unmatched to any gene: 14. The length of the CDR3 is 18 residues. The CDR3 DNA reads as TGTGCCACCAGCAGAAAGCCGCCGGGACAGGGCGTTTACTACGAGCAGTACTTC. This translates into CATSRKPPGQGVYYEQYF.

The chain joins TRBV6-5 to TRBJ2-3, with 7 bases aligning to TRBD1. The junction had 7 bases not matched to a gene; V was cut back by 6 bases and J by 10 bases. This CDR3 comprises 12 residues. Germline values: CDR1 MNHEY, CDR2 SVGAGI. The CDR3 bases are TGTGCCAGCAGCCTAGACAGGGAAGCGCAGTATTTT. This codes for CASSLDREAQYF.

Comment on this clone: This CDR3 is also generated by other DNA sequences in the sample. The V call is TRBV5-6, the J call TRBJ1-5; no definite D call. Germline V lookup: CDR1 SGHDT, CDR2 YYEEEE. This CDR3 comprises 14 residues. V was pared by 2 bases and J by 0 bases, with 6 bases between. For the CDR3, the DNA is TGTGCCAGCAGCTTTATGGGTAGCAATCAGCCCCAGCATTTT. Encoded protein: CASSFMGSNQPQHF.

The chain uses TRBV18 and TRBJ2-2, with 9 positions matching TRBD1. This CDR3 is built from 17 residues. The V gene end was trimmed by 4 bases and the J gene end by 2 bases; junction bases not matched to a gene: 8. Germline CDR1 is KGHSH and CDR2 is LQKENI. The CDR3 is CASSQPGTGTNTGELFF. The CDR3 DNA reads as TGTGCCAGCTCACAACCCGGGACAGGGACCAACACCGGGGAGCTGTTTTTT.